This TCR beta chain stems from a study of shared clonotypes between healthy human individuals. Only in-frame clones appear in the TCRdb table, and some are missing; sequencing was by immunoSEQ multiplex PCR. Found here are approximately 640,000 clones, approximately 79% of them singletons; the top ten hold about 1.8%. Germline-derived CDR1 and CDR2 are SEHNR and FQNEAQ (reference sequence). The V gene lost 1 base and the J gene lost 8 bases, with 14 bases spanning the gap. The CDR3 spans 15 residues. Donors had no recently reported acute infections or vaccinations and were HIV-negative. CD4+ cells underwent separation, giving CD45RA+ naive and CD45RA-negative memory subsets.

The chain employs TRBV7-9 and TRBJ1-4; D uncertain. The sample was memory CD4+ T cells sorted from blood. Subset meaning: CD45RA-negative fraction. This TCR came from a woman in her thirties in good health. The CDR3 DNA sequence: TGTGCCAGCAGCTTAGGGGTTGCTCCGGGGGAAAAACTGTTTTTT. It translates to CASSLGVAPGEKLFF.